This passage covers 20 T cell receptor beta chains from one sample sequenced in a study of Ad26.COV2.S vaccination and SARS-CoV-2 variants. Libraries were prepared by immunoSEQ multiplex PCR; TCRdb keeps only in-frame clonotypes and omits some of them. Of roughly 140,000 clones detected, roughly 88% appear once; the ten largest clones hold 4.5% to 6%. Sequencing was performed on peripheral blood, taken after recovery from COVID-19. The receptors come from a human donor who had recovered from COVID-19.

The rearrangement links TRBV3-1 (or the pseudogene TRBV3-2) to TRBJ2-7, with a weak D call TRBD1 (6 bases). This CDR3 has 16 amino acids. Trimming cost V 0 bases and J 1 base, with 13 bases left between them. Germline CDR1 reads LGHDT; CDR2 reads YNNKEL (reference sequence). Here the CDR3 DNA reads TGTGCCAGCAGCCAAGATCGGACAGTCCAATCCTACGAGCAGTACTTC. It yields the protein CASSQDRTVQSYEQYF.

The V and J genes are TRBV19 and TRBJ1-5; D ambiguous. The CDR3 length is 15 residues. V dropped 2 bases and J dropped 2 bases, with 10 bases sitting between them. Germline V gene sequence: CDR1 LNHDA, CDR2 SQIVND (reference sequence). In DNA, the CDR3 is TGTGCCAGTAGTATAAGTACAGTCGGCAATCAGCCCCAGCATTTT. Protein: CASSISTVGNQPQHF.

The V gene is TRBV7-8, the J gene TRBJ2-1; 11 nucleotides line up with TRBD1. The CDR3 has 16 residues. Germline CDR1 SGHVS, CDR2 FQNEAQ. V gave up 2 bases and J gave up 8 bases; unmatched junction bases: 8. The DNA for the CDR3 is TGTGCCAGCAGCTTATCCCGGGACAGGGGGGTCCATGAGCAGTTCTTC. Amino acids: CASSLSRDRGVHEQFF.

A note on this clone: The same CDR3 also results from other DNA sequences found in this sample. The chain couples TRBV6-5 to TRBJ1-2; 8 bases line up with TRBD1. Trimming removed 0 bases from V and 6 bases from J; junction bases left unmatched: 3. The CDR3 is 14 amino acids. Germline V lookup: CDR1 MNHEY, CDR2 SVGAGI. The CDR3 region is CASSYSGQGNGYTF. The CDR3, as DNA: TGTGCCAGCAGTTACTCCGGACAGGGTAATGGCTACACCTTC.

The genes are TRBV19 and TRBJ1-1, with TRBD1 as a possible D gene (5 bases). In germline, CDR1 is LNHDA, CDR2 SQIVND (reference sequence). Trimming stripped 5 bases from V and 0 bases from J, with 13 bases between. The CDR3 is 15 residues long. Written as DNA, the CDR3 is TGTGCCAGTAGTCCATCCCTGGGGGTGAACACTGAAGCTTTCTTT. Translated, it gives CASSPSLGVNTEAFF. The full variable domain, completed using reference TRBV19 and TRBJ1-1, is DGGITQSPKYLFRKEGQNVTLSCEQNLNHDAMYWYRQDPGQGLRLIYYSQIVNDFQKGDIAEGYSVSREKKESFPLTVTSAQKNPTAFYLCASSPSLGVNTEAFFGQGTRLTVV.

A note on this clone: A much larger clone differs from this one at a single base, so this may be a read error. This rearrangement joins TRBV5-1 to TRBJ1-5; no definite D call. Trimming left V 0 bases short and J 1 base short, with 2 bases between. The CDR3 sequence is 13 residues long. Germline assignment: CDR1 SGHRS and CDR2 YFSETQ. CDR3 sequence (DNA): TGCGCCAGCAGCTTGGACAGCAATCAGCCCCAGCATTTT. It translates to CASSLDSNQPQHF.

This clone has just one count. This chain uses TRBV28 with TRBJ1-2; D not resolved. The ends were cut back, 2 bases at V and 2 bases at J, with 12 bases in the middle. From germline, CDR1 is MDHEN and CDR2 SYDVKM. The CDR3 consists of 15 residues. The CDR3 bases are TGTGCCAGCAGTTTACTGGGTGTCCCCAACTATGGCTACACCTTC. Translating it yields CASSLLGVPNYGYTF.

V is TRBV6-2 or TRBV6-3 and J is TRBJ2-5; D not certain. Germline loops: CDR1 MNHEY, CDR2 SVGEGT. Deletions cut 2 bases from V and 1 base from J, with 8 bases between. This CDR3 has 14 residues. As DNA, the CDR3 is TGTGCCAGCAGTTACGTGGACGCCCAAGAGACCCAGTACTTC. It translates to CASSYVDAQETQYF.

The rearrangement uses TRBV19 and TRBJ2-1; tentative D call: TRBD2 (6 bases). This CDR3 region has 14 residues. Deletions cut 5 bases from V and 7 bases from J, with 15 bases between. Germline-derived CDR1 and CDR2 are LNHDA and SQIVND (reference sequence). CDR3 in amino acids: CASSWDLGRNEQFF. CDR3 nucleotides: TGTGCCAGTAGTTGGGACCTAGGGAGGAATGAGCAGTTCTTC.

V and J are TRBV7-2 and TRBJ2-7; unclear D gene. CDR1 is SGHTA and CDR2 is FQGNSA in the germline V gene. CDR3 length: 14 amino acids. V was cut by 1 base and J by 0 bases, with 7 bases left in between. The CDR3 loop reads CASSLEHYSYEQYF. The CDR3 DNA reads as TGTGCCAGCAGCTTAGAACACTACTCCTACGAGCAGTACTTC.

The CDR3 here is CATEKTGRKDGYTF. The CDR3 nucleotides are TGTGCCACCGAGAAGACAGGGAGGAAGGATGGCTACACCTTC. This sequence joins TRBV6-5 and TRBJ1-2; the match to TRBD1 covers 7 bases. CDR3 size: 14 residues. The germline V gene encodes CDR1 MNHEY and CDR2 SVGAGI. V shed 10 bases and J 6 bases; nucleotides not matched to a gene: 14.

J is TRBJ1-1 and V is TRBV15; D unresolved. The germline V gene has CDR1 LNHNV and CDR2 YYDKDF (reference sequence). This CDR3 has 13 amino acids. V lost 1 base, J lost 5 bases, and 8 bases lay in between. CDR3 nucleotides: TGTGCCACCAGCAGAGGTAGGGAAACTGAAGCTTTCTTT. This encodes CATSRGRETEAFF.

This chain joins TRBV24-1 and TRBJ2-7, with a tentative D call TRBD2 (5 bases). The CDR3 length is 13 residues. Germline lookup yields CDR1 KGHDR and CDR2 SFDVKD. V was clipped by 3 bases and J by 9 bases, with 14 bases between them. The CDR3 region is CATSDGPRDGQYF. CDR3 in DNA: TGTGCCACCAGTGATGGCCCCCGGGATGGGCAGTACTTC.

On this clone: This specimen includes other DNA sequences encoding the same CDR3. The chain combines TRBV5-4 with TRBJ2-7, with 7 positions matching TRBD1. V shed 4 bases and J 5 bases; nucleotides not matched to a gene: 9. The CDR3 runs 14 residues. Germline V gene lookup returns CDR1 SGHNT and CDR2 YYREEE (reference sequence). As DNA, the CDR3 is TGTGCCAGCAGCCGAGTGACAGGGATTAACGAGCAGTACTTC. This codes for CASSRVTGINEQYF.

The chain is built from TRBV11-2 and TRBJ1-1; D is ambiguous. The germline V and J ends were trimmed by 3 bases and 9 bases, with 14 bases remaining between them. CDR1 and CDR2 (germline): SGHAT, FQNNGV. The CDR3 loop spans 13 amino acids. CDR3 in DNA: TGTGCCAGCAGCTTCGACGCGCGCTTGCAAGCTTTCTTT. It specifies CASSFDARLQAFF.

The rearrangement joins TRBV28 to TRBJ2-3, with 16 bases matching TRBD2. CDR1 is MDHEN and CDR2 is SYDVKM in the germline V gene. This CDR3 is 23 amino acids long. Unmatched junction bases numbered 20, after V lost 3 bases and J lost 2 bases. DNA for the CDR3: TGTGCCAGCAGTTTTGGGACTAGCGGGAGGGTAAGCCTAAATCTTCAACACACAGATACGCAGTATTTT. Residues: CASSFGTSGRVSLNLQHTDTQYF.

V and J are TRBV28 and TRBJ2-7; 11 bases align to TRBD1. The junction had 5 bases not matched to a gene; V was cut back by 4 bases and J by 0 bases. This CDR3 has 16 amino acids. CDR1 MDHEN and CDR2 SYDVKM come from the germline V gene. CDR3: CASSSLGQGASYEQYF. The CDR3 DNA follows: TGTGCCAGCAGTTCCCTAGGACAGGGGGCCTCCTACGAGCAGTACTTC.

The rearrangement uses TRBV4-3 and TRBJ2-1; TRBD2 agrees at 10 bases. The V gene end was trimmed by 1 base and the J gene end by 0 bases; junction bases not matched to a gene: 6. The CDR3 length is 18 residues. Germline assignment: CDR1 LGHNA and CDR2 YSLEER. DNA of the CDR3: TGCGCCAGCAGCCAAGTTCTAGCGGGGGTCGACTCCTACAATGAGCAGTTCTTC. Translated: CASSQVLAGVDSYNEQFF.

The rearrangement links TRBV2 to TRBJ2-6; 10 bases align to TRBD1. In germline, CDR1 is SNHLY, CDR2 FYNNEI. This CDR3 spans 16 amino acids. The V and J ends lost 6 bases and 2 bases, in that order; junction bases with no gene match: 4. CDR3 protein: CASSRQGATGANVLTF. Here the CDR3 DNA reads TGTGCCAGCAGCCGACAGGGGGCTACTGGGGCCAACGTCCTGACTTTC. The whole variable domain, remainder taken from reference TRBV2 and TRBJ2-6, is EPEVTQTPSHQVTQMGQEVILRCVPISNHLYFYWYRQILGQKVEFLVSFYNNEISEKSEIFDDQFSVERPDGSNFTLKIRSTKLEDSAMYFCASSRQGATGANVLTFGAGSRLTVL.

J is TRBJ2-5 and V is TRBV3-1 (or the pseudogene TRBV3-2); 9 bases fit TRBD1. This CDR3 is 15 amino acids long. The germline CDR1 and CDR2 sequences are LGHDT and YNNKEL (reference sequence). Trimming cost V 3 bases and J 7 bases; bases outside gene matches: 9. CDR3 sequence (DNA): TGTGCCAGCAGCCAGGACAGGGGATGGGGGGGGACCCAGTACTTC. It translates to CASSQDRGWGGTQYF.